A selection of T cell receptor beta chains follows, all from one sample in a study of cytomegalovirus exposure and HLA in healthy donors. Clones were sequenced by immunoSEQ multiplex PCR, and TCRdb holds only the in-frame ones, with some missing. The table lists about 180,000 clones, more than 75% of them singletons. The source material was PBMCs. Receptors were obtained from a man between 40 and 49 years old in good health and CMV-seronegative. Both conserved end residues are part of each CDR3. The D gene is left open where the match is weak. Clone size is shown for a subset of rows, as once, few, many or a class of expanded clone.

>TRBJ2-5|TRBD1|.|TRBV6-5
CASSYGTGLETQYF
TGTGCCAGCAGTTACGGGACAGGGTTGGAGACCCAGTACTTC
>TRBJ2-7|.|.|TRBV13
CASSLGGGWQGNYEQYF
TGTGCCAGCAGCTTAGGAGGTGGTTGGCAGGGTAACTACGAGCAGTACTTC
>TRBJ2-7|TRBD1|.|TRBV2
CASSEEAPTGGYEQYF
TGTGCCAGCAGTGAAGAAGCCCCTACAGGGGGCTACGAGCAGTACTTC
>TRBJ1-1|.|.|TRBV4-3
CASSQDDRQFEAFF
TGCGCCAGCAGCCAAGATGATCGACAGTTTGAAGCTTTCTTT
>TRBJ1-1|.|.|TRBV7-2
CASSLGPRGNTEAFF
TGTGCCAGCAGCTTAGGCCCCAGGGGGAACACTGAAGCTTTCTTT
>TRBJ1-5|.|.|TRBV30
CAWSRPDLSNQPQHF
TGTGCCTGGAGTCGCCCCGACTTAAGCAATCAGCCCCAGCATTTT
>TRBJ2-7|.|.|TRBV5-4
CASSLGGTYEQYF
TGTGCCAGCAGCTTGGGCGGAACCTACGAGCAGTACTTC
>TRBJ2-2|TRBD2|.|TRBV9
CASSVGEGWNTGELFF
TGTGCCAGCAGCGTAGGGGAGGGGTGGAACACCGGGGAGCTGTTTTTT
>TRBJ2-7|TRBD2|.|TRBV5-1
CASSLGSGMGYEQYF
TGCGCCAGCAGCTTGGGGAGCGGGATGGGTTACGAGCAGTACTTC
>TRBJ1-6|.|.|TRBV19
CASSIPHGIRNSPLHF
TGTGCCAGTAGTATACCTCACGGGATCCGAAATTCACCCCTCCACTTT
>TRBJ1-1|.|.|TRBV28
CASSLAVNTEAFF
TGTGCCAGCAGTTTGGCGGTGAACACTGAAGCTTTCTTT
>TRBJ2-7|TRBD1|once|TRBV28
CASRPRQGSYEQYF
TGTGCCAGCCGTCCAAGACAGGGCTCCTACGAGCAGTACTTC
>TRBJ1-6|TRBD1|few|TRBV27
CASSSGTGSYNSPLHF
TGTGCCAGCAGTTCCGGGACAGGTTCCTATAATTCACCCCTCCACTTT
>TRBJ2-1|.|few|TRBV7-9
CASSSGVNEQFF
TGTGCCAGCAGCTCGGGAGTCAATGAGCAGTTCTTC
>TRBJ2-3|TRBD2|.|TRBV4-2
CASSQDLTSGRYTQYF
TGTGCCAGCAGCCAAGATCTAACTAGCGGGAGGTATACGCAGTATTTT
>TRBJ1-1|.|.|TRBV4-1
CASSQSQGISTEAFF
TGCGCCAGCAGCCAATCCCAGGGAATCAGCACTGAAGCTTTCTTT
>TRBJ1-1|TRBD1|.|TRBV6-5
CASSQRDRGYTEAFF
TGTGCCAGCAGCCAAAGGGACAGGGGGTACACTGAAGCTTTCTTT
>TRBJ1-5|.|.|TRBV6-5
CASSYLFSNQPQHF
TGTGCCAGCAGTTACCTCTTTAGCAATCAGCCCCAGCATTTT
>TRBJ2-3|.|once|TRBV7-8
CASSLLGRRDTDTQYF
TGTGCCAGCAGCTTATTGGGCAGGAGGGACACAGATACGCAGTATTTT
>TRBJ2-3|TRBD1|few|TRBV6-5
CASSLGQGTDTQYF
TGTGCCAGCTCTTTGGGACAGGGGACAGATACGCAGTATTTT
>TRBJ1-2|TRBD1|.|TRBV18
CASSPTTGGEAFYGYTF
TGTGCCAGCTCACCGACTACAGGGGGAGAAGCCTTCTATGGCTACACCTTC
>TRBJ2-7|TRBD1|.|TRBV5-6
CASSTKRQGAREQYF
TGTGCCAGCAGCACAAAGAGGCAGGGGGCGAGAGAGCAGTACTTC
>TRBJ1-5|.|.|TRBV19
CASSDVARNQPQHF
TGTGCCAGTTCTGACGTAGCAAGGAATCAGCCCCAGCATTTT
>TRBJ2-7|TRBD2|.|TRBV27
CASSLRAGGPYEQYF
TGTGCCAGCAGTTTAAGAGCGGGAGGGCCTTACGAGCAGTACTTC
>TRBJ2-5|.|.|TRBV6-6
CASTTANSQETQYF
TGTGCCAGCACCACCGCTAACTCCCAAGAGACCCAGTACTTC
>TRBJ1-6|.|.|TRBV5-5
CASSLLTESYNSPLHF
TGTGCCAGCAGCTTGTTGACAGAGTCCTATAATTCACCCCTCCACTTT
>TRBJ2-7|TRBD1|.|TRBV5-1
CASSLGAGGVYEQYF
TGCGCCAGCAGCTTGGGGGCAGGGGGCGTCTACGAGCAGTACTTC
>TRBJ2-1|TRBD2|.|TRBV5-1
CASREREGQNEQFF
TGCGCCAGCAGGGAGCGGGAGGGCCAGAATGAGCAGTTCTTC
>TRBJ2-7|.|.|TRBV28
CASSYRDKEYEQYF
TGTGCCAGCAGTTATCGGGACAAAGAATACGAGCAGTACTTC
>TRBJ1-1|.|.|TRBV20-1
CSAMPGGTAFF
TGCAGTGCTATGCCCGGGGGGACGGCTTTCTTT
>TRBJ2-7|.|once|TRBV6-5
CASSSLTGSPQYF
TGTGCCAGCAGTTCCTTAACAGGGTCCCCCCAGTACTTC
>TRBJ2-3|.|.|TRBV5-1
CASSLGGTQYF
TGCGCCAGCAGCTTAGGGGGTACGCAGTATTTT
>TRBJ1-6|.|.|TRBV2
CASTLIEAGSPLHF
TGTGCCAGCACCCTAATTGAGGCGGGTTCACCCCTCCACTTT
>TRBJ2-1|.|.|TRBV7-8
CASSSLATGEIWQFF
TGTGCCAGCAGCTCACTAGCGACAGGGGAAATTTGGCAGTTCTTC
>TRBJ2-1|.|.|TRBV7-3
CASSLSEASYNEQFF
TGTGCCAGCAGCTTAAGTGAGGCATCCTACAATGAGCAGTTCTTC
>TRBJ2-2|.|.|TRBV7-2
CASRNRGGGSGELFF
TGTGCCAGCAGGAACAGGGGGGGAGGGTCCGGGGAGCTGTTTTTT